The clone carrying this T cell receptor (beta chain) appeared a few times. Its specificity is not known. Germline V CDR1 and CDR2: KGHSH, LQKENI. Between the trimmed V and J ends, which lost 0 bases and 4 bases, there was a span of 9 bases. This CDR3 has 14 amino acids. The record originates from a study of cytomegalovirus exposure and HLA in healthy donors. Points from the study as a whole: According to the study, roughly 160 TCR beta chains were cytomegalovirus-associated.

In the PCR, 60 Vbeta and 13 Jbeta primers were used. Produced via immunoSEQ multiplex PCR; TCRdb's table is partial and in-frame only. Among under 200,000 clones listed, roughly 80% were seen once. J is TRBJ1-1 and V is TRBV18; weak D call: TRBD1 (5 bases). The sample consisted of PBMCs. The sequence derives from a woman under 40 in good health and CMV-seropositive. The CDR3 is CASSPPGEGTEAFF. The DNA of the CDR3 is TGTGCCAGCTCACCACCAGGGGAAGGCACTGAAGCTTTCTTT.